This TCR beta chain was sequenced in a study of beta chain features in type 1 diabetes. CDR1 and CDR2 (germline): SGHVS, FNYEAQ. This CDR3 is built from 17 residues. V gave up 1 base and J gave up 1 base; unmatched junction bases: 3. Study findings and constraints: All four CD4+ subsets of Type 1 diabetes patients contained TCRB CDR3s that were moderately but significantly shorter.

A word on this clone: Its target is unknown.

The entirety of the isolated RNA underwent reverse transcription, so expressed TCRB transcripts were sequenced. Sequencing used immunoSEQ multiplex PCR; TCRdb keeps in-frame clones, though not all of them. The sample has more than 300,000 clones, 10% to 15% seen once. This chain uses TRBV7-6 with TRBJ2-2, with TRBD2 identical over 10 bases. This clonotype was obtained from a young woman with type 1 diabetes. Specimen: naive CD4+ T cells from blood. The CDR3, as DNA: TGTGCCAGCAGCTTAGATCCTAGCGGGAGGAACACCGGGGAGCTGTTTTTT. It is translated as CASSLDPSGRNTGELFF.